These 12 T cell receptor beta chains were all obtained from the same sample, sequenced in a study of cytomegalovirus exposure and HLA in healthy donors. The primer mix had 60 Vbeta and 13 Jbeta primers. This table comes from immunoSEQ multiplex PCR, and its TCRdb copy is limited to in-frame clones, with some not included. The top ten hold 1.3% of the sample, which has 90,000 to 110,000 clones, 75% seen once. The sequencing sample was made of PBMCs. These receptors all come from a man aged 40-49 years in good health and CMV-seronegative.

This clone has more than one count but fewer than ten. The chain uses TRBV9 and TRBJ1-1; D call uncertain. The CDR3 extends over 14 amino acids. Germline lookup yields CDR1 SGDLS and CDR2 YYNGEE. V lost 0 bases and J 0 bases, leaving 6 bases between the germline ends. Here the CDR3 DNA reads TGTGCCAGCAGCGTAGGGCAAGTGAACACTGAAGCTTTCTTT. This encodes CASSVGQVNTEAFF. Complete variable domain (other parts from reference TRBV9 and TRBJ1-1): DSGVTQTPKHLITATGQRVTLRCSPRSGDLSVYWYQQSLDQGLQFLIQYYNGEERAKGNILERFSAQQFPDLHSELNLSSLELGDSALYFCASSVGQVNTEAFFGQGTRLTVV.

This chain joins TRBV6-5 and TRBJ2-2, with D possibly matching TRBD2 (6 bases). Trimming removed 6 bases from V and 1 base from J, with 9 bases in between. This CDR3 is 14 amino acids long. Germline loops: CDR1 MNHEY, CDR2 SVGAGI. DNA of the CDR3: TGTGCCAGCAGCTGGAGGGGGAACACCGGGGAGCTGTTTTTT. Protein: CASSWRGNTGELFF.

This sequence joins TRBV29-1 and TRBJ2-7; 10 bases are shared with TRBD2. V was pared by 8 bases and J by 3 bases, with 13 bases of the junction left unmatched. CDR3 length: 15 residues. CDR1 and CDR2 (germline): SQVTM, ANQGSEA. CDR3 amino acids: CSIRPGTSANYEQYF. The CDR3 DNA is TGCAGCATCCGACCCGGGACTAGCGCGAACTACGAGCAGTACTTC.

This sequence joins TRBV4-3 and TRBJ1-6; 9 nucleotides align to TRBD1. The junction had 11 bases not matched to a gene; V was cut back by 3 bases and J by 8 bases. This CDR3 is 17 amino acids long. The germline V gene encodes CDR1 LGHNA and CDR2 YSLEER. The CDR3 sequence is CASSQATGGASDSPLHF. The DNA for the CDR3 is TGCGCCAGCAGCCAGGCTACAGGGGGCGCTTCGGATTCACCCCTCCACTTT.

The rearrangement uses TRBV7-6 and TRBJ2-7; 9 nucleotides match TRBD2. The germline CDR1 and CDR2 sequences are SGHVS and FNYEAQ. Trimming at V came to 5 bases and at J to 6 bases, leaving 11 bases not matched to a gene. This CDR3 contains 15 residues. CDR3 in DNA: TGTGCCAGCAGCAGGACAGCGGGGGGCCTCCGCGAGCAGTACTTC. It specifies CASSRTAGGLREQYF.

The rearrangement joins TRBV6-6 to TRBJ1-1; possibly TRBD1 for D (5 bases). The ends were cut back, 2 bases at V and 2 bases at J, with 12 bases in the middle. Germline CDR1 MNHNY, CDR2 SVGAGI (reference sequence). The CDR3 extends over 15 amino acids. The CDR3 DNA is TGTGCCAGCAGTTACCCTCCGACAGATAACACTGAAGCTTTCTTT. Its translation is CASSYPPTDNTEAFF.

A single count supports this clone. This chain uses TRBV5-6 with TRBJ2-1, with D possibly being TRBD1 (6 bases). Trimming stripped 3 bases from V and 4 bases from J, with 17 bases between. Germline V gives CDR1 SGHDT, CDR2 YYEEEE. This CDR3 comprises 16 residues. CDR3 loop: CASSSNRVERYNEQFF. DNA for the CDR3: TGTGCCAGCAGCTCTAACAGGGTAGAAAGGTACAATGAGCAGTTCTTC.

This clone was seen a handful of times. The rearrangement joins TRBV10-2 to TRBJ2-7, with a tentative D call TRBD2 (6 bases). The V and J ends lost 3 bases and 3 bases respectively, with 15 bases between them. Germline assignment: CDR1 WSHSY and CDR2 SAAADI. The CDR3 spans 15 residues. The CDR3 DNA reads as TGCGCCAGCAGTGACGGGGGTCTCCTATACTACGAGCAGTACTTC. It specifies CASSDGGLLYYEQYF.

The gene calls are TRBV6-1 and TRBJ1-5; tentatively, D is TRBD1 (6 bases). With 3 bases removed from V and 2 bases from J, the gap between germline ends came to 11 bases. The CDR3 contains 15 residues. The germline V gene encodes CDR1 MNHNS and CDR2 SASEGT. The CDR3 DNA reads as TGTGCCAGCAGTGACGCACAGGGAGGCAATCAGCCCCAGCATTTT. Protein: CASSDAQGGNQPQHF.

This CDR3 reads CASSPRQGWTGELFF. DNA of the CDR3: TGTGCCAGCAGTCCCCGACAGGGATGGACCGGGGAGCTGTTTTTT. The chain employs TRBV6-4 and TRBJ2-2, with TRBD1 matching over 7 bases. This CDR3 region has 15 residues. J gave up 5 bases and V 5 bases, and 8 bases lay outside the gene matches. Germline V gene data show CDR1 as MRHNA and CDR2 as SNTAGT.

The V call is TRBV29-1, the J call TRBJ2-1; a weak D match, TRBD1 (6 bases). From germline, CDR1 is SQVTM and CDR2 ANQGSEA. The V end was cut by 7 bases, the J end by 3 bases, with 7 bases between. The CDR3 covers 11 residues. CDR3 residues: CSGGLYNEQFF. As DNA, the CDR3 is TGCAGCGGGGGGCTCTACAATGAGCAGTTCTTC.

The chain uses TRBV6-4 and TRBJ2-2, with a possible D match to TRBD1 (5 bases). V dropped 3 bases and J dropped 5 bases, with 13 bases sitting between them. The CDR3 length is 15 residues. Per germline, CDR1 MRHNA and CDR2 SNTAGT. The CDR3 loop is CASSEVQGGTGELFF. CDR3 DNA: TGTGCCAGCAGTGAAGTCCAGGGTGGGACCGGGGAGCTGTTTTTT.